These T cell receptor beta chains were read from a single sample in a study of human T cells and chemical hapten exposure. Each CDR3 protein is one row after TCRdb ran MiXCR on the RACE reads. The sample records around 340,000 distinct CDR3 sequences, roughly 6.9% being singletons. Sequencing was performed on whole blood, taken in connection with sensitization to the hapten diphenylcyclopropenone (DPC). These receptors originate from a woman aged 18-29 years with alopecia areata. Some clones in this sample may be carry-over from other donors' samples. Each CDR3 is given with its conserved first and last residue. The D gene is left open where the match is weak. Not every row has a clone size; where given, it reads once, few, many or a size class.

>many|TRBJ1-2|.|TRBV5-5
CASSLDGEPRPQPNYGYTF
TGTGCCAGCAGCTTGGACGGAGAGCCTAGACCCCAGCCTAACTATGGCTACACCTTC
>few|TRBJ1-1|.|TRBV9
CASTDYPGVAEAFF
TGTGCCAGCACCGACTACCCGGGGGTCGCTGAAGCTTTCTTT
>few|TRBJ1-5|TRBD1|TRBV6-1
CASRSRQGGQPQHF
TGTGCCAGCAGATCACGACAGGGGGGTCAGCCCCAGCATTTT
>.|TRBJ2-3|TRBD1|TRBV6-2/TRBV6-3
CASSYPQGAGLSSDTQYF
TGTGCCAGCAGTTACCCGCAGGGGGCAGGTTTAAGTTCGGATACGCAGTATTTT
>many|TRBJ2-7|.|TRBV28
CASSSPKLEQYF
TGTGCCAGCAGTTCTCCAAAACTCGAGCAGTACTTC
>.|TRBJ1-6|.|TRBV2
CASSEEGLNSPLHF
TGTGCCAGCAGTGAGGAGGGGTTAAATTCACCCCTCCACTTT
>few|TRBJ2-2|.|TRBV20-1
CSARDFGGQSFGELFF
TGCAGTGCTAGAGACTTCGGGGGGCAGTCTTTCGGGGAGCTGTTTTTT
>many|TRBJ2-1|TRBD1|TRBV25-1
CASSRDRNNEQFF
TGTGCCAGCAGTCGGGACAGAAACAATGAGCAGTTCTTC
>many|TRBJ2-1|TRBD1|TRBV2
CASKRGQGEQFF
TGTGCCAGCAAAAGGGGGCAGGGTGAGCAGTTCTTC
>many|TRBJ2-5|.|TRBV28
CASSRQTIQETQYF
TGTGCCAGCAGTAGGCAGACAATACAAGAGACCCAGTACTTC
>many|TRBJ2-3|.|TRBV4-1
CASSQDFGTTDTQYF
TGCGCCAGCAGCCAAGATTTCGGGACTACAGATACGCAGTATTTT
>few|TRBJ1-1|.|TRBV18
CASSPPADNTEAFF
TGTGCCAGCTCACCACCGGCAGATAACACTGAAGCTTTCTTT
>.|TRBJ2-7|TRBD1|TRBV5-1
CASSLYGQVSYEQYF
TGCGCCAGCAGCTTGTATGGACAGGTCTCCTACGAGCAGTACTTC